This T cell receptor (beta chain) appears in the sequencing data of a study of T cells in Graves' hyperthyroidism and ophthalmopathy. The source material, RNA transcripts, was used to amplify TCR beta CDR3 regions. The study used the HTBI primer set for a first-round RT-PCR of the TCR CDR3. TCRdb re-analysed the multiplex PCR reads in MiXCR, keeping a single row per CDR3 protein. The sample contains about 320,000 distinct CDR3 sequences, around 16% of which appear only once. Newly diagnosed hyperthyroidism patients aged 18 to 65 years had disease lasting under 2 months. Uncontrolled infection, other autoimmune disease, pregnancy or lactation led to exclusion. Diagnoses were established using clinical symptoms, serum thyroxine and TRAb, thyroid ultrasound and orbital computed tomography. PBMCs were obtained from under 13 ml fresh peripheral blood. Germline assignment: CDR1 MDHEN and CDR2 SYDVKM. The CDR3 covers 15 residues. Trimming shortened V by 5 bases and J by 2 bases, and 13 bases separated the two germline ends.

Specimen: blood. The clonotype comes from a man aged 25-45 years with Graves' hyperthyroidism. The V and J genes are TRBV28 and TRBJ1-5; a possible D gene is TRBD1 (5 bases). The CDR3 loop is CASSLPRDGNQPQHF. The CDR3, as DNA: TGTGCCAGCAGTCTTCCCAGGGACGGCAATCAGCCCCAGCATTTT.